These 32 T cell receptor beta chains were all obtained from the same sample, sequenced in a study of T cell repertoires in cytomegalovirus infection. Their antigen targets remain unknown. Each CDR3 protein gets one entry after TCRdb re-called the reads with MiXCR. This table holds more than 75,000 distinct CDR3 sequences, 29% found once. Sequenced material: CD8+ T cells from cultured PBMCs, taken from culture after CMV antigen stimulation. These receptors were obtained from a human donor in good health (CMV status not recorded). Some clones in this sample may be carry-over from other donors' samples.

This clonotype rates as medium-sized. CDR3 DNA: TGCGCCAGCAGCCAAGAGGTGGCAGGGGCGCACTATGGCTACACCTTC. Protein sequence: CASSQEVAGAHYGYTF. The rearrangement uses TRBV4-1 and TRBJ1-2; weak D call: TRBD1 (6 bases). The CDR3 sequence is 16 residues long. V lost 0 bases and J 3 bases, leaving 14 bases between the germline ends. Germline CDR1 reads MGHRA; CDR2 reads YSYEKL.

This clonotype appeared many times. The chain couples TRBV20-1 to TRBJ1-2, with D possibly being TRBD1 (6 bases). The CDR3 has 16 residues. Germline V lookup: CDR1 DFQATT, CDR2 SNEGSKA (reference sequence). The V end was cut by 2 bases, the J end by 0 bases, with 16 bases between. DNA of the CDR3: TGCAGTGCTAGAAGTTACCGGGACAACACTAACTATGGCTACACCTTC. Its translation is CSARSYRDNTNYGYTF.

The chain links TRBV7-9 to TRBJ2-7; TRBD1 aligns across 7 bases. The CDR3 totals 15 residues. The germline V gene has CDR1 SEHNR and CDR2 FQNEAQ (reference sequence). Trimming at V came to 4 bases and at J to 2 bases, leaving 8 bases not matched to a gene. The CDR3 DNA follows: TGTGCCAGCAGCTCTTGGGACAGTGAAACCTACGAGCAGTACTTC. This translates into CASSSWDSETYEQYF. The variable domain in full, completed from reference TRBV7-9 and TRBJ2-7, reads DTGVSQNPRHKITKRGQNVTFRCDPISEHNRLYWYRQTLGQGPEFLTYFQNEAQLEKSRLLSDRFSAERPKGSFSTLEIQRTEQGDSAMYLCASSSWDSETYEQYFGPGTRLTVT.

This chain links TRBV7-6 with TRBJ2-1; TRBD1 or TRBD2 may be the D gene (6 bases each). The V and J ends lost 8 bases and 1 base respectively, with 12 bases between them. Looked up from germline, CDR1 is SGHVS and CDR2 is FNYEAQ. CDR3 length: 14 residues. The CDR3 is CASRRGGSYNEQFF. DNA of the CDR3: TGTGCCAGCCGGAGAGGGGGGTCCTACAATGAGCAGTTCTTC. The full variable domain, completed using reference TRBV7-6 and TRBJ2-1, is GAGVSQSPRYKVTKRGQDVALRCDPISGHVSLYWYRQALGQGPEFLTYFNYEAQQDKSGLPNDRFSAERPEGSISTLTIQRTEQRDSAMYRCASRRGGSYNEQFFGPGTRLTVL.

This clonotype has just a few counts. The DNA of the CDR3 is TGTGCCTGCCGGGACCTTGCTGAAAAACTGTTTTTT. Residues: CACRDLAEKLFF. The rearrangement uses TRBV7-9 and TRBJ1-4; maybe TRBD1 (5 bases). Germline V lookup: CDR1 SEHNR, CDR2 FQNEAQ (reference sequence). The CDR3 covers 12 residues. V was clipped by 11 bases and J by 7 bases, with 14 bases between them.

This clonotype was seen repeatedly, ten times or more. The DNA for the CDR3 is TGCGCCAGCAGCCGAGGGACAGCCCAAGAGACCCAGTACTTC. This gives the protein CASSRGTAQETQYF. The rearrangement uses TRBV4-1 and TRBJ2-5; 7 bases agree with TRBD1. CDR1 and CDR2 (germline): MGHRA, YSYEKL. This CDR3 is built from 14 residues. The junction had 3 bases not matched to a gene; V was cut back by 4 bases and J by 1 base.

The chain recombines TRBV12-3 or TRBV12-4 with TRBJ2-1, with TRBD2 identical over 13 bases. Unmatched junction bases numbered 11, after V lost 6 bases and J lost 3 bases. The length of the CDR3 is 18 residues. The CDR3, as DNA: TGTGCCAGCAGGGGGACTAGCGGGGCCGGGGAGGGCTACAATGAGCAGTTCTTC. This codes for CASRGTSGAGEGYNEQFF.

This clonotype was seen more than once but under ten times. This chain connects TRBV13 to TRBJ2-3; unclear D gene. V dropped 1 base and J dropped 4 bases, with 9 bases sitting between them. The V gene's germline CDR1 is PRHDT and CDR2 FYEKMQ (reference sequence). This CDR3 spans 14 amino acids. The CDR3 DNA reads TGTGCCAGCAGCTTAGCAATAGTTCCAGATACGCAGTATTTT. The encoded protein is CASSLAIVPDTQYF.

This clonotype has ten or more counts. The junction departs from germline at one end; a sequencing error may be responsible. The V gene is TRBV7-9, the J gene TRBJ1-3; D is unclear. Per the germline V gene, CDR1 is SEHNR and CDR2 is FQNEAQ (reference sequence). The CDR3 loop spans 12 amino acids. The CDR3, as DNA: TGTGCCAGCAGCCCCTCACCGGGCCGGTTCGACTTT. Protein: CASSPSPGRFDF.

This rearrangement joins TRBV27 to TRBJ2-1, with TRBD2 identical over 15 bases. CDR1 MNHEY and CDR2 SMNVEV come from the germline V gene (reference sequence). J lost 7 bases, V lost 7 bases, and 2 bases had no gene match. The CDR3 has 14 residues. The CDR3 is CASIGTSGGNEQFF. The CDR3 DNA follows: TGTGCCAGCATCGGGACTAGCGGGGGGAATGAGCAGTTCTTC.

The table lists this clonotype with a few counts. The V call is TRBV11-2, the J call TRBJ2-5; 8 bases fit TRBD2. CDR3 length: 15 residues. V was clipped by 2 bases and J by 2 bases; unmatched bases: 4. Germline CDR1 SGHAT, CDR2 FQNNGV. This CDR3 is CASSLQRGPQETQYF. CDR3 nucleotides: TGTGCCAGCAGCTTACAGCGGGGGCCTCAAGAGACCCAGTACTTC. The whole variable domain, remainder taken from reference TRBV11-2 and TRBJ2-5, is EAGVAQSPRYKIIEKRQSVAFWCNPISGHATLYWYQQILGQGPKLLIQFQNNGVVDDSQLPKDRFSAERLKGVDSTLKIQPAKLEDSAVYLCASSLQRGPQETQYFGPGTRLLVL.

This sequence joins TRBV28 and TRBJ1-1; no definite D call. The CDR3 is made up of 14 amino acids. The V end lost 4 bases, the J end lost 0 bases, and 9 bases lay between the germline ends. Germline CDR1 reads MDHEN; CDR2 reads SYDVKM. The CDR3 here is CASSYSIMNTEAFF. DNA of the CDR3: TGTGCCAGCAGTTACAGTATCATGAACACTGAAGCTTTCTTT.

The genes are TRBV10-3 and TRBJ1-1, with 8 positions matching TRBD1. Germline-derived CDR1 and CDR2 are ENHRY and SYGVKD. The CDR3 is 18 residues long. With V trimmed by 3 bases and J by 3 bases, 15 bases remained unmatched. The CDR3 nucleotides read TGTGCCATCAGTGAACCCACCTTACAGGGGGGGGCGGACACTGAAGCTTTCTTT. This encodes CAISEPTLQGGADTEAFF.

This clonotype was seen many times. The rearrangement links TRBV19 to TRBJ2-1, with D possibly TRBD2 on 5 matching bases. Germline V gives CDR1 LNHDA, CDR2 SQIVND (reference sequence). V was shortened by 5 bases and J by 6 bases, with 11 bases between the two germline ends. This CDR3 is built from 13 residues. The CDR3 DNA reads TGTGCCAGTAGTTTCCTAGCTATCAATGAGCAGTTCTTC. It yields the protein CASSFLAINEQFF.

This clonotype was picked up a small number of times. This chain uses TRBV7-9 with TRBJ1-1; D gene uncertain. Trimming removed 6 bases at V and 5 bases at J, with 13 bases between. Germline CDR1 SEHNR, CDR2 FQNEAQ (reference sequence). The CDR3 is made up of 13 amino acids. CDR3 sequence (DNA): TGTGCCAGCAGGGGCAGCGAACGGACTGAAGCTTTCTTT. This codes for CASRGSERTEAFF. The full variable domain, its missing parts supplied by reference TRBV7-9 and TRBJ1-1, is DTGVSQNPRHKITKRGQNVTFRCDPISEHNRLYWYRQTLGQGPEFLTYFQNEAQLEKSRLLSDRFSAERPKGSFSTLEIQRTEQGDSAMYLCASRGSERTEAFFGQGTRLTVV.

This clonotype was counted only a few times. This sequence joins TRBV2 and TRBJ1-3; no reliable D call. The CDR3 covers 16 residues. Between the trimmed V and J ends, which lost 4 bases and 0 bases, there was a span of 13 bases. Germline values: CDR1 SNHLY, CDR2 FYNNEI. In DNA, the CDR3 is TGTGCCAGCAGTGTAACACGTACTGGCTCTGGAAACACCATATATTTT. This encodes CASSVTRTGSGNTIYF. The full variable domain, with the rest looked up from reference TRBV2 and TRBJ1-3, is EPEVTQTPSHQVTQMGQEVILRCVPISNHLYFYWYRQILGQKVEFLVSFYNNEISEKSEIFDDQFSVERPDGSNFTLKIRSTKLEDSAMYFCASSVTRTGSGNTIYFGEGSWLTVV.

In its sample, this clonotype was seen many times. This sequence joins TRBV12-3 or TRBV12-4 and TRBJ1-1; 7 bases match TRBD1. Unmatched junction bases numbered 10, after V lost 4 bases and J lost 2 bases. The CDR3 spans 16 residues. CDR3 residues: CASSSGGLGENTEAFF. DNA for the CDR3: TGTGCCAGCAGTTCAGGGGGTCTGGGAGAAAACACTGAAGCTTTCTTT.

This clonotype showed up just a few times. V gene TRBV27 combines with J gene TRBJ1-1; the D gene is possibly TRBD1 (5 bases). Germline V lookup: CDR1 MNHEY, CDR2 SMNVEV (reference sequence). The germline V and J ends were trimmed by 5 bases and 0 bases, with 19 bases remaining between them. The CDR3 is made up of 17 amino acids. This chain's CDR3 is CASSPSVGESMNTEAFF. For the CDR3, the DNA is TGTGCCAGCAGTCCATCGGTAGGGGAGTCGATGAACACTGAAGCTTTCTTT.

The chain uses TRBV7-2 and TRBJ1-5; 9 bases agree with TRBD1. The V gene end was trimmed by 2 bases and the J gene end by 4 bases; junction bases not matched to a gene: 6. The germline CDR1 and CDR2 sequences are SGHTA and FQGNSA. The CDR3 runs 16 residues. The CDR3 sequence is CASSLLSGQGNQPQHF. The DNA for the CDR3 is TGTGCCAGCAGCTTATTATCGGGACAGGGTAATCAGCCCCAGCATTTT.

The chain couples TRBV7-6 to TRBJ2-1; TRBD2 matches 8 bases. Germline CDR1 and CDR2: SGHVS and FNYEAQ. The V gene end was trimmed by 2 bases and the J gene end by 4 bases; junction bases not matched to a gene: 7. This CDR3 contains 16 residues. CDR3 loop: CASSLKAGGQYNEQFF. CDR3 nucleotides: TGTGCCAGCAGCTTAAAGGCGGGGGGTCAATACAATGAGCAGTTCTTC. The full variable domain, rest sourced from reference TRBV7-6 and TRBJ2-1, is GAGVSQSPRYKVTKRGQDVALRCDPISGHVSLYWYRQALGQGPEFLTYFNYEAQQDKSGLPNDRFSAERPEGSISTLTIQRTEQRDSAMYRCASSLKAGGQYNEQFFGPGTRLTVL.

This clonotype was seen a single time. As DNA, the CDR3 is TGCACGATAGGGACAGGGGGCGCGGATGGCTACACCTTC. Translating gives CTIGTGGADGYTF. This chain connects TRBV29-1 to TRBJ1-2, with 12 bases aligning to TRBD1. The CDR3 contains 13 residues. Germline CDR1 reads SQVTM; CDR2 reads ANQGSEA.

The chain uses TRBV20-1 and TRBJ1-5; 10 bases are shared with TRBD1. Germline trimming cut 2 bases from V and 5 bases from J; bases unmatched to any gene: 3. The V gene's germline CDR1 is DFQATT and CDR2 SNEGSKA (reference sequence). The CDR3 is 14 residues long. The CDR3 nucleotides are TGCAGTGCTAGACTAGGACAGGGGGATCAGCCCCAGCATTTT. It codes for CSARLGQGDQPQHF.

The rearrangement joins TRBV6-1 to TRBJ1-1; no clear D. This CDR3 has 13 amino acids. V was pared by 6 bases and J by 2 bases, with 10 bases between. CDR1 and CDR2 (germline): MNHNS, SASEGT. The CDR3 DNA sequence: TGTGCCAGCAGGCTTCGGGGTAACACTGAAGCTTTCTTT. Its translation is CASRLRGNTEAFF.

V is TRBV15 and J is TRBJ1-5, with TRBD1 matching over 11 bases. In germline, CDR1 is LNHNV, CDR2 YYDKDF (reference sequence). This CDR3 comprises 15 residues. Trimming removed 3 bases from V and 7 bases from J; junction bases left unmatched: 5. The CDR3 region is CATSRDRGHGQPQHF. DNA of the CDR3: TGTGCCACCAGCAGGGACAGGGGGCATGGACAGCCCCAGCATTTT.

The chain is built from TRBV7-2 and TRBJ2-5, with TRBD2 matching over 11 bases. Unmatched junction bases numbered 6, after V lost 10 bases and J lost 2 bases. The V gene's germline CDR1 is SGHTA and CDR2 FQGNSA. This CDR3 spans 14 amino acids. In nucleotides, the CDR3 is TGTGCCATCAGGGGACTAGCGGTACAAGAGACCCAGTACTTC. It yields the protein CAIRGLAVQETQYF.

This clonotype was recorded at least ten times. The chain is built from TRBV7-2 and TRBJ2-7; possible D gene TRBD1, 5 bases. The CDR3 is made up of 14 amino acids. The ends were cut back, 1 base at V and 4 bases at J, with 11 bases in the middle. Germline CDR1 SGHTA, CDR2 FQGNSA. In DNA, the CDR3 is TGTGCCAGCAGCTTAGGACCGACAGCATACGAGCAGTACTTC. Translation: CASSLGPTAYEQYF.

The V call is TRBV19, the J call TRBJ1-2; TRBD1 matches 8 bases. The CDR3 covers 15 residues. Trimming removed 5 bases from V and 7 bases from J; junction bases left unmatched: 12. Germline V gives CDR1 LNHDA, CDR2 SQIVND (reference sequence). This chain's CDR3 is CASSPSDRDWRGYTF. For the CDR3, the DNA is TGTGCCAGTAGTCCCTCGGACAGGGATTGGCGTGGCTACACCTTC.

V is TRBV4-2 and J is TRBJ1-1; D uncertain. Trimming stripped 4 bases from V and 8 bases from J, with 8 bases between. CDR1 is LGHNA and CDR2 is YNFKEQ in the germline V gene. The CDR3 is made up of 11 amino acids. In DNA, the CDR3 is TGTGCCAGCAGCCCAGGCGCGGAAGCTTTCTTT. This sequence encodes CASSPGAEAFF.

The gene calls are TRBV27 and TRBJ1-6; D gene unclear. The germline CDR1 and CDR2 sequences are MNHEY and SMNVEV (reference sequence). Trimming cost V 5 bases and J 13 bases, with 12 bases left between them. The CDR3 contains 12 residues. The CDR3 nucleotides read TGTGCCAGCAGTCCACTACGGTCCCCCCTCCACTTT. Translated: CASSPLRSPLHF.

A few counts support this clonotype. This chain joins TRBV6-1 and TRBJ2-3; D gene uncertain. Germline V CDR1 and CDR2: MNHNS, SASEGT. There are 14 residues in the CDR3. Trimming stripped 5 bases from V and 2 bases from J, with 11 bases between. For the CDR3, the DNA is TGTGCCAGCAGTTATCAAGGGTACACAGATACGCAGTATTTT. It codes for CASSYQGYTDTQYF.

The gene calls are TRBV11-2 and TRBJ1-1; 9 nucleotides line up with TRBD1. V trimming: 5 bases; J trimming: 3 bases; junction bases outside the gene matches: 10. In germline, CDR1 is SGHAT, CDR2 FQNNGV. CDR3 size: 16 residues. This chain's CDR3 is CASSHNAGTGYTEAFF. The CDR3 DNA is TGTGCCAGCAGCCATAACGCCGGGACAGGGTACACTGAAGCTTTCTTT.

This clonotype has a handful of counts. The chain couples TRBV7-6 to TRBJ1-6; no reliable D call. Germline values: CDR1 SGHVS, CDR2 FNYEAQ. The V and J ends lost 5 bases and 8 bases respectively, with 10 bases between them. The CDR3 runs to 13 residues. This chain's CDR3 is CASSPYGDSPLHF. The CDR3 bases are TGTGCCAGCAGCCCATACGGAGATTCACCCCTCCACTTT.